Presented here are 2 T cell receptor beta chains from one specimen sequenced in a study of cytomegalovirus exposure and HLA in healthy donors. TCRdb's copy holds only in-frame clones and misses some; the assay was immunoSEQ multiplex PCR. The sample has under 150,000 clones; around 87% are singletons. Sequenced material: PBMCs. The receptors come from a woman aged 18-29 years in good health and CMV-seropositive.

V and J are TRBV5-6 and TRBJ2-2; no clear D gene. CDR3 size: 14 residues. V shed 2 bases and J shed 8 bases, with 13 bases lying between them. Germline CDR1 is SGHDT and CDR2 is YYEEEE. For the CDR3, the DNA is TGTGCCAGCAGCTTAAGCCCGGGTGTTGGGGAGCTGTTTTTT. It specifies CASSLSPGVGELFF.

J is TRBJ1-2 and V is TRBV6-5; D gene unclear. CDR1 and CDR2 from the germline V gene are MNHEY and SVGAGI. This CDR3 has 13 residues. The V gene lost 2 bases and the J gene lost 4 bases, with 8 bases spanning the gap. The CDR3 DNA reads TGTGCCAGCAGTTACGGCAACCTCTATGGCTACACCTTC. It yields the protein CASSYGNLYGYTF.